A single TCR beta chain is shown here with its context. This CDR3 is 15 amino acids long. Germline CDR1 is SGHTA and CDR2 is FQGNSA. Trimming left V 1 base short and J 0 bases short, with 9 bases between. The sample belongs to a study of glioma-infiltrating T cells after dendritic cell vaccination. On the study more broadly: Three intradermal dendritic cell vaccine injections were given every two weeks.

The time point: after dendritic cell vaccination, including at tumor progression/relapse. TCRdb keeps only in-frame clones here, not all; method: immunoSEQ multiplex PCR. Of about 50,000 clones listed, 70% to 90% are singletons. The origin of this receptor is a human donor with glioblastoma. The source material was blood, sampled after dendritic cell vaccination. The chain has TRBV7-2 and TRBJ1-1, with D perhaps TRBD1 (5 bases). The CDR3 loop is CASSLGGSMNTEAFF. CDR3 bases: TGTGCCAGCAGCTTAGGGGGCAGCATGAACACTGAAGCTTTCTTT.